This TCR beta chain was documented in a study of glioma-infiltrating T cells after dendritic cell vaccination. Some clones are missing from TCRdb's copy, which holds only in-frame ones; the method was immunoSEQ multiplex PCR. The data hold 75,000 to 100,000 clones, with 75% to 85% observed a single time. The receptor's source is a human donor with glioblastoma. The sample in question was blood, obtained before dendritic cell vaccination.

CDR3 in amino acids: CASRAGASTDTQYF. CDR3 coding DNA: TGTGCCAGTAGAGCGGGAGCTAGCACAGATACGCAGTATTTT. This chain joins TRBV19 and TRBJ2-3; 8 bases fit TRBD2. V lost 6 bases to trimming and J lost 0 bases; unmatched junction nucleotides: 2. The CDR3 has 14 amino acids. Germline lookup yields CDR1 LNHDA and CDR2 SQIVND (reference sequence).